Listed here are 32 T cell receptor beta chains from one sample, sequenced in a study of T cells in Graves' hyperthyroidism and ophthalmopathy. Amplification targeted TCR beta CDR3 regions from RNA transcripts. An initial round of RT-PCR targeting the TCR CDR3 relied on the HTBI primer set. TCRdb re-called the multiplex PCR reads through MiXCR, storing one row per CDR3 protein. Of roughly 570,000 distinct CDR3 sequences in the sample, roughly 46% were seen once. Sequencing was performed on peripheral blood or thyroid tissue (not recorded which). These receptors all come from a woman under 30 with Graves' hyperthyroidism.

This chain connects TRBV7-8 to TRBJ2-7; TRBD1 aligns across 7 bases. Germline loops: CDR1 SGHVS, CDR2 FQNEAQ. V lost 4 bases and J lost 2; bases outside the gene matches: 5. This CDR3 is 14 amino acids long. CDR3 coding DNA: TGTGCCAGCAGCTGGCAGGGACAGCCCTACGAGCAGTACTTC. Translated: CASSWQGQPYEQYF.

The chain carries TRBV5-1 and TRBJ1-1; D not resolved. CDR1 and CDR2 (germline): SGHRS, YFSETQ. The CDR3 is 9 amino acids. The CDR3 bases are TGCGCTCAGAACACTGAAGCTTTCTTT. Amino acid sequence: CAQNTEAFF.

The chain uses TRBV29-1 and TRBJ2-7, with 7 bases aligning to TRBD2. J lost 3 bases, V lost 8 bases, and 10 bases had no gene match. Germline V gives CDR1 SQVTM, CDR2 ANQGSEA. This CDR3 is 13 amino acids long. The DNA for the CDR3 is TGCAGCAGTTTGGCTAGCGGAGGCTACGAGCAGTACTTC. Encoded protein: CSSLASGGYEQYF.

This rearrangement joins TRBV2 to TRBJ2-1; 8 nucleotides line up with TRBD2. Germline V gene data show CDR1 as SNHLY and CDR2 as FYNNEI. V was pared by 8 bases and J by 6 bases, with 6 bases of the junction left unmatched. The CDR3 consists of 13 residues. The CDR3 sequence: CASSVGRANEQFF. The CDR3 DNA follows: TGTGCCAGCTCGGTCGGGAGGGCCAATGAGCAGTTCTTC.

This chain connects TRBV29-1 to TRBJ2-7; 9 bases are shared with TRBD1. The CDR3 totals 18 residues. CDR1 and CDR2 from the germline V gene are SQVTM and ANQGSEA. The J segment lost 1 base and the V segment lost 2 bases, leaving 15 bases of the junction unmatched. The CDR3 region has the DNA TGCAGCGTTGAACCCCGATTCGGGCCGACAGGGGGTTCCTACGAGCAGTACTTC. This encodes CSVEPRFGPTGGSYEQYF.

This clonotype has just one count. V usage is TRBV14 and J usage is TRBJ2-7, with a possible D match to TRBD2 (6 bases). Germline loops: CDR1 SGHDN, CDR2 FVKESK. Trimming left V 3 bases short and J 5 bases short, with 23 bases between. The CDR3 is 17 amino acids. The CDR3 DNA sequence: TGTGCCAGCAGCCACGGTGGGAGCACCGGGGGTAGGAACGAGCAGTACTTC. Protein product: CASSHGGSTGGRNEQYF.

This clonotype was detected ten times or more. This chain uses TRBV20-1 with TRBJ1-2; tentative D call: TRBD1 (5 bases). V was trimmed by 1 base and J by 2 bases, leaving 11 bases between them. The germline gives CDR1 DFQATT, CDR2 SNEGSKA (reference sequence). CDR3 length equals 14 residues. CDR3 sequence: CSARVGRANYGYTF. The DNA for the CDR3 is TGCAGTGCTAGAGTCGGCAGGGCAAACTATGGCTACACCTTC.

This clonotype was found many times. The chain carries TRBV20-1 and TRBJ1-5; D gene unclear. The CDR3 spans 14 residues. The germline V gene has CDR1 DFQATT and CDR2 SNEGSKA (reference sequence). Trimming removed 4 bases from V and 0 bases from J, with 10 bases in between. CDR3 nucleotide sequence: TGCAGTGCTAATCGAGGGAATAGCAATCAGCCCCAGCATTTT. Its translation is CSANRGNSNQPQHF.

This clonotype appeared a single time. The chain joins TRBV29-1 to TRBJ2-6; 7 bases fit TRBD1. V lost 6 bases and J lost 11; bases outside the gene matches: 7. This CDR3 has 12 residues. CDR1 is SQVTM, CDR2 ANQGSEA, per germline. DNA for the CDR3: TGCAGCGTAATGACAGGGTCCTACGTCCTGACTTTC. Protein product: CSVMTGSYVLTF.

This chain joins TRBV29-1 and TRBJ2-5, with 14 bases that match TRBD2. This CDR3 has 16 residues. V lost 5 bases, J lost 4 bases, and 9 bases stayed unmatched. Germline lookup yields CDR1 SQVTM and CDR2 ANQGSEA. The chain's CDR3 is CSVHLGLAGDGETQYF. CDR3 nucleotides: TGCAGCGTTCACCTGGGACTAGCGGGAGATGGAGAGACCCAGTACTTC.

This clonotype has ten or more counts. This chain links TRBV5-4 with TRBJ2-7, with D possibly matching TRBD1 (5 bases). Trimming removed 2 bases from V and 2 bases from J, with 14 bases in between. The CDR3 consists of 15 residues. Germline V gene lookup returns CDR1 SGHNT and CDR2 YYREEE (reference sequence). In DNA, the CDR3 is TGTGCCAGCAGCTTAACAGGAAAGGGGACCTACGAGCAGTACTTC. This translates into CASSLTGKGTYEQYF. The full variable domain, its missing parts supplied by reference TRBV5-4 and TRBJ2-7, is ETGVTQSPTHLIKTRGQQVTLRCSSQSGHNTVSWYQQALGQGPQFIFQYYREEENGRGNFPPRFSGLQFPNYSSELNVNALELDDSALYLCASSLTGKGTYEQYFGPGTRLTVT.

This chain joins TRBV29-1 and TRBJ1-2; 10 bases are a match to TRBD1. Germline CDR1 SQVTM, CDR2 ANQGSEA. With V trimmed by 0 bases and J by 6 bases, 7 bases remained unmatched. The CDR3 covers 15 residues. The CDR3 nucleotides read TGCAGCGTTGAAGAGGGGCGGACAGGGGGTGATGGCTACACCTTC. Translated, it gives CSVEEGRTGGDGYTF.

CDR3 DNA sequence: TGCAGCGTTGTTTCCGGGGACGGCAATGAAAAACTGTTTTTT. Its translation is CSVVSGDGNEKLFF. The chain employs TRBV29-1 and TRBJ1-4; perhaps TRBD1 as D (5 bases). Germline V gives CDR1 SQVTM, CDR2 ANQGSEA. V was cut by 4 bases and J by 5 bases, with 14 bases left in between. CDR3 length: 14 amino acids.

At least ten counts were recorded for this clonotype. V gene TRBV19 combines with J gene TRBJ1-5, with unresolved D. This CDR3 comprises 16 residues. Trimming stripped 7 bases from V and 1 base from J, with 17 bases between. The germline CDR1 and CDR2 sequences are LNHDA and SQIVND (reference sequence). The CDR3 protein is CASKVQSGLSNQPQHF. The CDR3 nucleotides read TGTGCCAGTAAGGTACAATCGGGATTAAGCAATCAGCCCCAGCATTTT.

This clonotype came up many times. CDR3 sequence reads: CASSFMGSGANVLTF. Here the CDR3 DNA reads TGTGCCAGCAGTTTCATGGGATCTGGGGCCAACGTCCTGACTTTC. The J gene is TRBJ2-6, the V gene TRBV12-3 or TRBV12-4; D not resolved. Trimming took 3 bases from V and 1 from J, leaving 7 bases between them. This CDR3 region has 15 residues.

In its sample, this clonotype was seen a few times. The chain combines TRBV27 with TRBJ2-7, with TRBD2 identical over 11 bases. The CDR3 contains 15 residues. V lost 5 bases to trimming and J lost 3 bases; unmatched junction nucleotides: 6. Germline loops: CDR1 MNHEY, CDR2 SMNVEV (reference sequence). The CDR3 DNA reads TGTGCCAGCAGTAGGACTAGCGGGCCATACTACGAGCAGTACTTC. Its translation is CASSRTSGPYYEQYF.

V is TRBV2 and J is TRBJ2-1, with 7 bases aligning to TRBD2. J gave up 3 bases and V 5 bases, and 4 bases lay outside the gene matches. CDR1 is SNHLY, CDR2 FYNNEI, per germline. The CDR3 has 14 amino acids. CDR3 nucleotide sequence: TGTGCCAGCAGTATGGCGGGAGTCTACAATGAGCAGTTCTTC. Amino acid sequence: CASSMAGVYNEQFF.

This clonotype was seen a few times. This rearrangement joins TRBV7-8 to TRBJ2-7, with a tentative D call TRBD1 (6 bases). The germline gives CDR1 SGHVS, CDR2 FQNEAQ. V gave up 5 bases and J gave up 7 bases, with 15 bases separating them. The CDR3 contains 13 residues. In DNA, the CDR3 is TGTGCCAGCAGCACAGGACAGCTGAGGGAGCAGTACTTC. It yields the protein CASSTGQLREQYF.

This clonotype was observed at least ten times. CDR3 region: CASSTPGAAVYEQYF. The DNA of the CDR3 is TGCGCCAGCAGCACGCCAGGGGCCGCGGTCTACGAGCAGTACTTC. The V call is TRBV5-1, the J call TRBJ2-7; possibly TRBD1 for D (6 bases). CDR3 size: 15 residues. V was shortened by 4 bases and J by 3 bases, with 17 bases between the two germline ends. Germline CDR1 and CDR2: SGHRS and YFSETQ.

This clonotype is medium-sized within its sample. The chain links TRBV25-1 to TRBJ1-2; no reliable D call. This CDR3 contains 13 residues. Deletions cut 1 base from V and 8 bases from J, with 11 bases between. CDR1 MGHDK and CDR2 SYGVNS come from the germline V gene. CDR3 in DNA: TGTGCCAGCAGTGAATCTTTTCAGGACGGCTACACCTTC. This gives the protein CASSESFQDGYTF.

This clonotype was seen a handful of times. The chain is built from TRBV7-2 and TRBJ1-2; possibly TRBD1 for D (6 bases). V was clipped by 5 bases and J by 4 bases, with 14 bases between them. The CDR3 loop spans 14 amino acids. Germline V gene data show CDR1 as SGHTA and CDR2 as FQGNSA. The CDR3, as DNA: TGTGCCAGCAGCACCACGGGACACTCCTATGGCTACACCTTC. Encoded protein: CASSTTGHSYGYTF.

This clonotype came up many times. The V and J genes are TRBV4-3 and TRBJ1-6; perhaps TRBD1 as D (6 bases). CDR1 and CDR2 from the germline V gene are LGHNA and YSLEER. V was shortened by 4 bases and J by 7 bases, with 14 bases between the two germline ends. The CDR3 sequence is 15 residues long. This CDR3 reads CASSPGTYGNSPLHF. The CDR3 DNA follows: TGCGCCAGCAGCCCCGGGACATACGGAAATTCACCCCTCCACTTT.

DNA for the CDR3: TGTGCCATCAGTGAAGACCTGGGCGCTGGGCAGGGTGGCGATTACGAGCAGTACTTC. Translated, it gives CAISEDLGAGQGGDYEQYF. The chain joins TRBV10-3 to TRBJ2-7, with D possibly matching TRBD1 (5 bases). The CDR3 length is 19 residues. CDR1 and CDR2 (germline): ENHRY, SYGVKD. The V and J ends lost 3 bases and 4 bases respectively, with 28 bases between them.

This clonotype was seen only once. The chain employs TRBV20-1 and TRBJ1-1; D is possibly TRBD1 (6 bases). The V gene's germline CDR1 is DFQATT and CDR2 SNEGSKA (reference sequence). Trimming cost V 2 bases and J 5 bases, with 21 bases left between them. The CDR3 is 16 amino acids. CDR3 amino acids: CSARPSTSGGWTEAFF. CDR3 sequence (DNA): TGCAGTGCTAGACCGAGTACTAGCGGGGGCTGGACTGAAGCTTTCTTT.

This clonotype was counted ten times or more. This sequence joins TRBV12-3 or TRBV12-4 and TRBJ2-7; 10 nucleotides line up with TRBD2. V trimming: 6 bases; J trimming: 6 bases; junction bases outside the gene matches: 5. The CDR3 runs 13 residues. The CDR3, as DNA: TGTGCCAGCAGCCAGGGGACTAGCGCCGAGCAGTACTTC. It is translated as CASSQGTSAEQYF.

The chain couples TRBV29-1 to TRBJ1-2, with D maybe TRBD1 (6 bases). The V end was cut by 7 bases, the J end by 2 bases, with 29 bases between. CDR3 length equals 18 residues. CDR1 is SQVTM, CDR2 ANQGSEA, per germline. CDR3: CSGIMRTAALPANYGYTF. Written as DNA, the CDR3 is TGCAGCGGAATTATGAGGACAGCCGCACTTCCCGCCAACTATGGCTACACCTTC.

The V gene is TRBV6-5, the J gene TRBJ2-2, with D perhaps matching TRBD1 or TRBD2 (5 bases each). This CDR3 is built from 15 residues. V gave up 2 bases and J gave up 6 bases, with 13 bases separating them. Germline V lookup: CDR1 MNHEY, CDR2 SVGAGI. The CDR3 here is CASSYVRGPAGELFF. In DNA, the CDR3 is TGTGCCAGCAGTTACGTGAGGGGACCCGCCGGGGAGCTGTTTTTT.

This chain links TRBV4-2 with TRBJ2-7, with D tentatively TRBD2 (5 bases). The V gene lost 1 base and the J gene lost 1 base, with 14 bases spanning the gap. The germline V gene encodes CDR1 LGHNA and CDR2 YNFKEQ. The CDR3 loop spans 16 amino acids. For the CDR3, the DNA is TGTGCCAGCAGCCAAGGCGGGCCCTCTCCTTCCTACGAGCAGTACTTC. It encodes CASSQGGPSPSYEQYF.

This clonotype was found many times. The chain couples TRBV12-3 or TRBV12-4 to TRBJ1-1; D is undetermined. Trimming took 5 bases from V and 5 from J, leaving 15 bases between them. The CDR3 sequence is 14 residues long. CDR3 in DNA: TGTGCCAGCAGTCCCTCTGGGGTCCGTACTGAAGCTTTCTTT. It yields the protein CASSPSGVRTEAFF.

This clonotype was detected once. This chain links TRBV7-9 with TRBJ1-4; 7 bases are shared with TRBD1. CDR1 is SEHNR, CDR2 FQNEAQ, per germline (reference sequence). CDR3 length: 19 amino acids. V shed 1 base, J shed 1 base, and the junction held 12 bases outside the gene matches. The CDR3 coding sequence is TGTGCCAGCAGCTTAGAAGGACAGGCCAGAATGGGAACTAATGAAAAACTGTTTTTT. It yields the protein CASSLEGQARMGTNEKLFF.

V usage is TRBV7-9 and J usage is TRBJ2-4, with D unresolved. The CDR3 sequence is 15 residues long. V lost 1 base and J lost 0, with 7 bases in between. Germline CDR1 reads SEHNR; CDR2 reads FQNEAQ (reference sequence). The CDR3, as DNA: TGTGCCAGCAGCTTAGGGTCGATAGCCAAAAACATTCAGTACTTC. Translation: CASSLGSIAKNIQYF.

This clonotype was observed many times. The chain links TRBV6-2 or TRBV6-3 to TRBJ2-7, with D hard to call. Between the trimmed V and J ends, which lost 5 bases and 2 bases, there was a span of 7 bases. This CDR3 is built from 12 residues. Germline values: CDR1 MNHEY, CDR2 SVGEGT. The CDR3 bases are TGTGCCAGCAGTAACGCACCCTACGAGCAGTACTTC. This sequence encodes CASSNAPYEQYF.